This passage covers 3 T cell receptor beta chains from one sample sequenced in a study of T cells in Graves' hyperthyroidism and ophthalmopathy. TCR beta CDR3 regions were amplified from RNA transcripts. First-round RT-PCR targeting the TCR CDR3 was performed with the HTBI primer set. Each CDR3 protein gets one entry after TCRdb re-called the multiplex PCR reads with MiXCR. The data contain fewer than 300,000 distinct CDR3 sequences, 12% to 15% of them singletons. Material for sequencing was blood. The receptors come from a woman in her 50s with Graves' hyperthyroidism that later progressed to Graves' ophthalmopathy.

This clonotype was seen only a few times. This chain connects TRBV10-2 to TRBJ2-7; tentative D call: TRBD1 (5 bases). The CDR3 is 14 amino acids. V shed 8 bases and J shed 1 base, with 15 bases lying between them. Germline CDR1 is WSHSY and CDR2 is SAAADI. Here the CDR3 DNA reads TGCGCCAGCGGTGGGTGGCAGGGATCCTACGAGCAGTACTTC. Residues: CASGGWQGSYEQYF.

Comment on this clonotype: This clone may be a read error of a much larger clone one base away. This rearrangement joins TRBV4-2 to TRBJ2-3; the D gene is possibly TRBD2 (6 bases). CDR3 length: 14 amino acids. Per the germline V gene, CDR1 is LGHNA and CDR2 is YNFKEQ. Between the trimmed V and J ends, which lost 4 bases and 2 bases, there was a span of 10 bases. In DNA form, the CDR3 reads TGTGCCAGCAGCCTGCGGGAAGACACAGATACGCAGTATTTT. The encoded protein is CASSLREDTDTQYF.

This clonotype was detected only a few times. V usage is TRBV7-2 and J usage is TRBJ1-5, with D possibly TRBD1 on 5 matching bases. Looked up from germline, CDR1 is SGHTA and CDR2 is FQGNSA. The CDR3 extends over 15 amino acids. Trimming cost V 5 bases and J 2 bases, with 13 bases left between them. The CDR3 nucleotides read TGTGCCAGCAGCACCTTGTGGGGGGGCAATCAGCCCCAGCATTTT. Translating gives CASSTLWGGNQPQHF. The full variable domain, in which reference TRBV7-2 and TRBJ1-5 provide the parts outside the CDR3, is GAGVSQSPSNKVTEKGKDVELRCDPISGHTALYWYRQSLGQGLEFLIYFQGNSAPDKSGLPSDRFSAERTGGSVSTLTIQRTQQEDSAVYLCASSTLWGGNQPQHFGDGTRLSIL.